This is a list of T cell receptor beta chains from one sample in a study of Ad26.COV2.S vaccination and SARS-CoV-2 variants. Only in-frame clones appear in the TCRdb table, and some are missing; sequencing was by immunoSEQ multiplex PCR. The data show about 350,000 clones, with about nine tenths seen just once and 3.4% held by the top ten. The sequenced sample was peripheral blood, obtained in a trial of Ad26.COV2.S vaccine versus placebo. The source is a person between 18 and 65 years old who received the Ad26.COV2.S COVID-19 vaccine or a placebo. Each CDR3 is given with its conserved first and last residue. A D gene is named only where the DNA matches it firmly. Size values are once, few and many counts, or a class for expanded clones, and some rows have none.

TGTGCCTCAACGGGTTTTCAAGGGGTCGACGAGCAGTACTTC | CASTGFQGVDEQYF | 14 | TRBJ2-7 | NA | TRBV30 | NA
TGCAGTGCTAGTCGGCGCGGGGCGACTACCACAGATACGCAGTATTTT | CSASRRGATTTDTQYF | 16 | TRBJ2-3 | NA | TRBV20-1 | NA
TGTGCCACCAGCACGAGACTAGCGGGGGGGCCTAGGTCCTACAATGAGCAGTTCTTC | CATSTRLAGGPRSYNEQFF | 19 | TRBJ2-1 | TRBD2 | TRBV15 | NA
TGCGCCAGCAGCCAAGAAGGGTTTCAAAATAATTCACCCCTCCACTTT | CASSQEGFQNNSPLHF | 16 | TRBJ1-6 | NA | TRBV4-1 | few
TGCGCCAGCAGCGCACCCCGGAGGACAGGGGGCAACACCATATATTTT | CASSAPRRTGGNTIYF | 16 | TRBJ1-3 | TRBD1 | TRBV4-1 | NA
TGTGCCAGCACCGAGGGACGGAGCTATGGCTACACCTTC | CASTEGRSYGYTF | 13 | TRBJ1-2 | NA | TRBV5-6 | NA
TGTGCCAGCAGCCCCAGGGGTGGCAGGGAAACTGAAGCTTTCTTT | CASSPRGGRETEAFF | 15 | TRBJ1-1 | NA | TRBV7-3 | NA
TGTGCCAGCAGTCGGGACAGGTTGGCGGAGACCCAGTACTTC | CASSRDRLAETQYF | 14 | TRBJ2-5 | TRBD1 | TRBV14 | NA
TGCAGCGTTGAAGTCCACACTGAAGCTTTCTTT | CSVEVHTEAFF | 11 | TRBJ1-1 | NA | TRBV29-1 | NA
TGTGCCAGCACCCTGGGACCTGGGGATGGCTACACCTTC | CASTLGPGDGYTF | 13 | TRBJ1-2 | NA | TRBV12-3/TRBV12-4 | NA
TGTGCCAGCAGCTTAGACGTCCACGAGCAGTACTTC | CASSLDVHEQYF | 12 | TRBJ2-7 | NA | TRBV7-6 | NA
TGTGCCACCAGCAGAGGTGGGGCCGAGCAGTACTTC | CATSRGGAEQYF | 12 | TRBJ2-7 | NA | TRBV15 | NA
TGCAGCGCAGGCGGGAACCAAGAGACCCAGTACTTC | CSAGGNQETQYF | 12 | TRBJ2-5 | NA | TRBV29-1 | NA
TGTGCCAGCAGCCCCCGGGGGGGTACTAATGAAAAACTGTTTTTT | CASSPRGGTNEKLFF | 15 | TRBJ1-4 | NA | TRBV7-2 | NA
TGTGCCAGCAGAGGGAAACTGGGACAGGGAGGAGAAAAACTGTTTTTT | CASRGKLGQGGEKLFF | 16 | TRBJ1-4 | TRBD1 | TRBV2 | NA
TGCGCCAGCAGCCAAGCAGCGGGTTACGAGCAGTACTTC | CASSQAAGYEQYF | 13 | TRBJ2-7 | NA | TRBV4-1 | NA
TGTGCCAGCAGCGCGCCTGTTGGGACAGGGACGGATTGGGAAAAACTGTTTTTT | CASSAPVGTGTDWEKLFF | 18 | TRBJ1-4 | TRBD1 | TRBV3-1/TRBV3-2 | NA
TGTGCCAGCAGCTTCGCGCAGGGGGGGGGCGTTCAGCCCCAGCATTTT | CASSFAQGGGVQPQHF | 16 | TRBJ1-5 | TRBD1 | TRBV7-9 | NA
TGCGCCAGCAGCCAGGTCAACAGGGGAATGAACACTGAAGCTTTCTTT | CASSQVNRGMNTEAFF | 16 | TRBJ1-1 | TRBD1 | TRBV4-1 | NA
TGTGCCAGCAGTTTATGGGGCAGGCCCTCCTACGAGCAGTACTTC | CASSLWGRPSYEQYF | 15 | TRBJ2-7 | NA | TRBV27 | NA